These 23 T cell receptor beta chains originate from one sample sequenced in a study of human T cells and chemical hapten exposure. Specified time point: healthy volunteer bleed at 6 weeks. The template was total RNA from unfractionated whole blood. TCRdb re-derived calls from the RACE reads in MiXCR, one entry per CDR3 protein. The table shows some 65,000 distinct CDR3 sequences, with approximately 6.2% occurring only once. The sequenced sample consisted of whole blood. Source of these receptors: a female donor in good health. Some clones in this sample may be carry-over from other donors' samples.

The table lists this clonotype with many counts. The rearrangement uses TRBV3-1 and TRBJ1-1; no clear D gene. Germline V gene lookup returns CDR1 LGHDT and CDR2 YNNKEL (reference sequence). The CDR3 spans 12 residues. Trimming pared 3 bases from V and 5 bases from J, leaving 7 bases between. The CDR3 loop reads CASSQIGTEAFF. As DNA, the CDR3 is TGTGCCAGCAGCCAGATTGGGACTGAAGCTTTCTTT.

As for this clonotype: One base away lies a much larger clone, so this may be a sequencing read error. The CDR3 does not close with the conserved phenylalanine or tryptophan, likely indicating a read error. This sequence joins TRBV5-1 and TRBJ2-3; either TRBD1 or TRBD2 may supply D (5 bases each). This CDR3 is built from 15 residues. The germline V and J ends were trimmed by 4 bases and 2 bases, with 14 bases remaining between them. From germline, CDR1 is SGHRS and CDR2 YFSETQ. In DNA form, the CDR3 reads TGCGCCAGCAGCATTGACGGGGCGAACACAGATACGCAGTATTTA. It is translated as CASSIDGANTDTQYL.

This chain links TRBV28 with TRBJ2-3; 7 bases are a match to TRBD1. This CDR3 spans 16 amino acids. Trimming cost V 2 bases and J 2 bases; bases outside gene matches: 7. Germline lookup yields CDR1 MDHEN and CDR2 SYDVKM. CDR3: CASSLSRDSYTDTQYF. CDR3 nucleotide sequence: TGTGCCAGCAGTTTAAGCCGGGACAGTTACACAGATACGCAGTATTTT.

The chain employs TRBV25-1 and TRBJ1-6; 8 bases map to TRBD1. Germline CDR1 MGHDK, CDR2 SYGVNS. The CDR3 is 16 residues long. The trim removed 3 bases at V and 7 bases at J, leaving 8 bases unmatched. The chain's CDR3 is CASSDLSTGDNSPLHF. The CDR3 DNA sequence: TGTGCCAGCAGTGATCTTTCGACAGGGGACAATTCACCCCTCCACTTT. The variable domain in full, completed from reference TRBV25-1 and TRBJ1-6, reads EADIYQTPRYLVIGTGKKITLECSQTMGHDKMYWYQQDPGMELHLIHYSYGVNSTEKGDLSSESTVSRIRTEHFPLTLESARPSHTSQYLCASSDLSTGDNSPLHFGNGTRLTVT.

This clonotype was detected ten times or more. The V and J genes are TRBV2 and TRBJ2-3; D perhaps matches TRBD1 (6 bases). This CDR3 spans 19 amino acids. CDR1 and CDR2 (germline): SNHLY, FYNNEI. V lost 6 bases to trimming and J lost 2 bases, with 27 bases between them. The CDR3 nucleotides are TGTGCCAGCAGGAGGGGCGACAGGCGCTCGCAAACACACACAGATACGCAGTATTTT. It translates to CASRRGDRRSQTHTDTQYF. The full variable domain, rest sourced from reference TRBV2 and TRBJ2-3, is EPEVTQTPSHQVTQMGQEVILRCVPISNHLYFYWYRQILGQKVEFLVSFYNNEISEKSEIFDDQFSVERPDGSNFTLKIRSTKLEDSAMYFCASRRGDRRSQTHTDTQYFGPGTRLTVL.

This clonotype was observed many times. J is TRBJ2-1 and V is TRBV7-3, with D possibly matching TRBD1 (6 bases). The germline V and J ends were trimmed by 1 base and 0 bases, with 10 bases remaining between them. Germline-derived CDR1 and CDR2 are SGHTA and FQGTGA. The CDR3 has 16 amino acids. CDR3 bases: TGTGCCAGCAGCTTAAAGCCACAGGGCTCCTACAATGAGCAGTTCTTC. Translated: CASSLKPQGSYNEQFF.

This clonotype has a count of ten or more. The chain employs TRBV4-1 and TRBJ2-3; D is possibly TRBD2 (6 bases). Deletions cut 0 bases from V and 0 bases from J, with 10 bases between. The CDR3 loop spans 16 amino acids. The V gene's germline CDR1 is MGHRA and CDR2 YSYEKL. The CDR3 DNA reads as TGCGCCAGCAGCCAAGACGGAGGGAGAAGCACAGATACGCAGTATTTT. This codes for CASSQDGGRSTDTQYF.

This chain connects TRBV29-1 to TRBJ1-6; possibly TRBD1 for D (6 bases). This CDR3 has 12 amino acids. Germline lookup yields CDR1 SQVTM and CDR2 ANQGSEA. V gave up 6 bases and J gave up 7 bases, with 10 bases separating them. The CDR3 spells CSVSTGNSPLHF. The CDR3 DNA sequence: TGCAGCGTGAGCACAGGGAATTCACCCCTCCACTTT. Full variable domain (outside the CDR3, taken from reference TRBV29-1 and TRBJ1-6): SAVISQKPSRDICQRGTSLTIQCQVDSQVTMMFWYRQQPGQSLTLIATANQGSEATYESGFVIDKFPISRPNLTFSTLTVSNMSPEDSSIYLCSVSTGNSPLHFGNGTRLTVT.

This clonotype was detected ten times or more. The chain uses TRBV9 and TRBJ1-1, with D possibly matching TRBD1 (5 bases). The germline gives CDR1 SGDLS, CDR2 YYNGEE. Trimming cost V 0 bases and J 5 bases, with 14 bases left between them. CDR3 length: 15 amino acids. The chain's CDR3 is CASSVEGDLGTEAFF. Here the CDR3 DNA reads TGTGCCAGCAGCGTAGAAGGGGACCTGGGAACTGAAGCTTTCTTT.

The chain carries TRBV2 and TRBJ1-1; maybe TRBD1 (6 bases). The ends were cut back, 7 bases at V and 7 bases at J, with 10 bases in the middle. This CDR3 has 11 residues. Per the germline V gene, CDR1 is SNHLY and CDR2 is FYNNEI. The CDR3 spells CASNLQGEAFF. The CDR3 DNA sequence: TGTGCCAGCAATTTACAGGGTGAAGCTTTCTTT. Full variable domain (outside the CDR3, taken from reference TRBV2 and TRBJ1-1): EPEVTQTPSHQVTQMGQEVILRCVPISNHLYFYWYRQILGQKVEFLVSFYNNEISEKSEIFDDQFSVERPDGSNFTLKIRSTKLEDSAMYFCASNLQGEAFFGQGTRLTVV.

This clonotype was seen more than once but under ten times. The chain is built from TRBV5-4 and TRBJ2-5, with 11 bases that match TRBD2. The CDR3 has 21 amino acids. Germline V CDR1 and CDR2: SGHNT, YYREEE (reference sequence). Unmatched junction bases numbered 25, after V lost 4 bases and J lost 5 bases. CDR3 loop: CASSPALTPAQTSGSRETQYF. The CDR3 DNA follows: TGTGCCAGCAGCCCGGCCCTAACTCCTGCACAAACTAGCGGGAGTAGGGAGACCCAGTACTTC.

The chain couples TRBV9 to TRBJ1-5, with D maybe TRBD1 (5 bases). Germline V gene sequence: CDR1 SGDLS, CDR2 YYNGEE. This CDR3 comprises 15 residues. V was trimmed by 0 bases and J by 3 bases, leaving 10 bases between them. The CDR3 DNA reads as TGTGCCAGCAGCGTAGAGGGGATCGTCAATCAGCCCCAGCATTTT. Amino acids: CASSVEGIVNQPQHF.

This clonotype was recorded many times. The CDR3 spells CSARERLRSAFF. DNA for the CDR3: TGCAGTGCTAGAGAAAGACTCCGAAGCGCTTTCTTT. The chain uses TRBV20-1 and TRBJ1-1; unclear D gene. The CDR3 loop spans 12 amino acids. V was pared by 0 bases and J by 11 bases, with 13 bases between. Germline V gives CDR1 DFQATT, CDR2 SNEGSKA (reference sequence).

The J gene is TRBJ1-1, the V gene TRBV19; the D is unclear. CDR3 length equals 15 residues. CDR1 is LNHDA and CDR2 is SQIVND in the germline V gene (reference sequence). V was shortened by 5 bases and J by 4 bases, with 17 bases between the two germline ends. This CDR3 is CASSAVRNSGTEAFF. CDR3 sequence (DNA): TGTGCCAGTAGTGCAGTACGCAATTCGGGCACTGAAGCTTTCTTT.

Worth noting for this clonotype: Just one base apart from a much larger clone, this may be a read error. V is TRBV27 and J is TRBJ1-1; D unclear. CDR1 is MNHEY, CDR2 SMNVEV, per germline (reference sequence). The CDR3 has 14 amino acids. CDR3 in DNA: TGTTCCAGCAGTTTAAGATTGGAGAACACTGAAGCTTTCTTT. This encodes CSSSLRLENTEAFF.

The chain recombines TRBV6-1 with TRBJ1-5; the D is unclear. The CDR3 totals 13 residues. Germline CDR1 MNHNS, CDR2 SASEGT. V gave up 8 bases and J gave up 6 bases, with 14 bases separating them. The CDR3 protein is CASWLSLGQPQHF. The CDR3, as DNA: TGTGCCAGCTGGCTCAGTCTCGGTCAGCCCCAGCATTTT.

This clonotype was seen at least ten times. The chain employs TRBV5-1 and TRBJ2-7; 7 nucleotides line up with TRBD1. V shed 3 bases, J shed 6 bases, and the junction held 9 bases outside the gene matches. The CDR3 extends over 14 amino acids. Looked up from germline, CDR1 is SGHRS and CDR2 is YFSETQ. CDR3 sequence: CASSSTSTGLEQYF. The DNA for the CDR3 is TGCGCCAGCAGCTCGACGTCGACAGGGCTCGAGCAGTACTTC.

At least ten counts were recorded for this clonotype. The chain links TRBV2 to TRBJ1-1, with D hard to call. The V and J ends lost 8 bases and 4 bases respectively, with 20 bases between them. This CDR3 comprises 15 residues. Germline V CDR1 and CDR2: SNHLY, FYNNEI. CDR3 in DNA: TGTGCCAGCTTAGGAGAGAAGCGCTTGGGCACTGAAGCTTTCTTT. Protein: CASLGEKRLGTEAFF.

This clonotype was observed at least ten times. The chain has TRBV6-6 and TRBJ2-1, with 15 bases identical to TRBD2. V was pared by 3 bases and J by 7 bases, with 4 bases of the junction left unmatched. This CDR3 has 16 amino acids. Germline assignment: CDR1 MNHNY and CDR2 SVGAGI (reference sequence). The CDR3, as DNA: TGTGCCAGCAGTTATCCCGGACTAGCGGGAGGGAATGAGCAGTTCTTC. It is translated as CASSYPGLAGGNEQFF.

This clonotype was seen more than once but under ten times. DNA of the CDR3: TGTGCCAGCAGCTGGGAGCCCACAGATACGCAGTATTTT. Translating gives CASSWEPTDTQYF. This chain joins TRBV5-5 and TRBJ2-3; a weak D match, TRBD2 (5 bases). The CDR3 runs 13 residues. CDR1 is SGHKS and CDR2 is YYEKEE in the germline V gene (reference sequence). V lost 3 bases to trimming and J lost 2 bases, with 7 bases between them. Full variable domain (rest looked up from reference TRBV5-5 and TRBJ2-3): DAGVTQSPTHLIKTRGQQVTLRCSPISGHKSVSWYQQVLGQGPQFIFQYYEKEERGRGNFPDRFSARQFPNYSSELNVNALLLGDSALYLCASSWEPTDTQYFGPGTRLTVL.

This clonotype occurred many times. The chain links TRBV29-1 to TRBJ2-7; 15 bases line up with TRBD2. The CDR3 spans 15 residues. CDR1 SQVTM and CDR2 ANQGSEA come from the germline V gene. J was trimmed by 0 bases and V by 6 bases; bases with no gene match: 3. Here the CDR3 reads CSVGLAGGSSYEQYF. The CDR3 DNA follows: TGCAGCGTAGGACTAGCGGGAGGGAGCTCCTACGAGCAGTACTTC.

There are many counts of this clonotype. V is TRBV20-1 and J is TRBJ2-1; D call uncertain. Germline CDR1 is DFQATT and CDR2 is SNEGSKA (reference sequence). The CDR3 is 13 residues long. V dropped 4 bases and J dropped 4 bases, with 11 bases sitting between them. CDR3 sequence: CSANRRSYNEQFF. In DNA form, the CDR3 reads TGCAGTGCTAACCGCCGCTCTTACAATGAGCAGTTCTTC.

This chain connects TRBV29-1 to TRBJ1-5; TRBD1 agrees at 7 bases. The V and J ends lost 8 bases and 6 bases, in that order; junction bases with no gene match: 10. This CDR3 contains 13 residues. Germline CDR1 reads SQVTM; CDR2 reads ANQGSEA. This CDR3 reads CSIVGQPGQPQHF. As DNA, the CDR3 is TGCAGCATCGTGGGACAGCCCGGTCAGCCCCAGCATTTT.